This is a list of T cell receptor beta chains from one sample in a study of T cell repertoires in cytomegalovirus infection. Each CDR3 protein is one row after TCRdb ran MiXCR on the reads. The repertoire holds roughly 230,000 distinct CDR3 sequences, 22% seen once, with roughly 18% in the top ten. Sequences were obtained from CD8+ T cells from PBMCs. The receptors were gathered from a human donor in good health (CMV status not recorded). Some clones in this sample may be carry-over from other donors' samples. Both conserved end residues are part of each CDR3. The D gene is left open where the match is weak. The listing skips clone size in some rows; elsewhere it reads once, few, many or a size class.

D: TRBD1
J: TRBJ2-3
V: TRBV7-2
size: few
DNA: TGTGCCAGCAGCCTATACGGCACGGGACAGGCCCCAGATACGCAGTATTTT
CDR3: CASSLYGTGQAPDTQYF

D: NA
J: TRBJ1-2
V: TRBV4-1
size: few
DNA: TGCGCCAGCAGCCACGGGTCCCCCTATGGCTACACCTTC
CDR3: CASSHGSPYGYTF

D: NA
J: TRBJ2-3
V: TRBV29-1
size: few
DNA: TGCAGCGTTGAGGGGGTGGCGCAGTATTTT
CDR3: CSVEGVAQYF

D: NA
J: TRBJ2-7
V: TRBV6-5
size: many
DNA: TGTGCCAGCATTTTACGTTCGGGGGTTGGGTACGAGCAGTACTTC
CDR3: CASILRSGVGYEQYF

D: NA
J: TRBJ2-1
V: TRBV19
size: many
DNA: TGTGCCAGTAGTTTCCTAGCTATCAATGAGCAGTTCTTC
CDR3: CASSFLAINEQFF

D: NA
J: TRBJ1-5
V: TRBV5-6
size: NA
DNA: TGTGCCAGCAGCACAGTAACAGGGCCCCAGCATTTT
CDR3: CASSTVTGPQHF

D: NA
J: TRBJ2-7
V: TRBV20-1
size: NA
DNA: TGCAGTGCTAGAGCGGGGTACGAGCAGTACTTC
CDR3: CSARAGYEQYF

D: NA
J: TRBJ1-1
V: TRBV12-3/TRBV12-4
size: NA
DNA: TGTGCCAGCAGTCCATTGGACGGGAACACTGAAGCTTTCTTT
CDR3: CASSPLDGNTEAFF

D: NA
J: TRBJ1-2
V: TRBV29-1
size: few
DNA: TGCAGCGTTGAATTAGGGTATGGCTACACCTTC
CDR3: CSVELGYGYTF

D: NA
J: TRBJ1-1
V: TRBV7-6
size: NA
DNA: TGTGCCAGCAGCTTATCCAGGGCGAGTACGAGGGATGAAGCTTTCTTT
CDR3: CASSLSRASTRDEAFF

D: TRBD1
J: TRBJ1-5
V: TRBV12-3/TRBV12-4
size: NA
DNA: TGTGCCACCGCACAGGGGGGGAATCAGCCCCAGCATTTT
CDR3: CATAQGGNQPQHF

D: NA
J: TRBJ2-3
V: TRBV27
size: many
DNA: TGTGCCAGCAGAAACCGAGTTAACCTACTCACAGATACGCAGTATTTT
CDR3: CASRNRVNLLTDTQYF

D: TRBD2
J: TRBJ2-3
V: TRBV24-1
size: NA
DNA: TGTGCCACCAGTGGCGGGGGGGTCGGAACGCAGTATTTT
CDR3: CATSGGGVGTQYF

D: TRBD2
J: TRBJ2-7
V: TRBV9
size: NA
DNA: TGTGCCAGCAGCGTCGGACTAGCGGATGAGCAGTACTTC
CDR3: CASSVGLADEQYF

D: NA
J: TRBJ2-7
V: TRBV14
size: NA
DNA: TGTGCCAGCAGCCAAGGGGGAAGGTCCTACGAGCAGTACTTC
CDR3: CASSQGGRSYEQYF

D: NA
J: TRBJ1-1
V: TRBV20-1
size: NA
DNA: TGCAGTGCTAGAGTCATTTTCGGGCCTGAAGCTTTCTTT
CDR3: CSARVIFGPEAFF

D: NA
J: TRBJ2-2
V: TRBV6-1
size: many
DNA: TGTGCCAGCATCGAAGAGAACACCGGGGAGCTGTTTTTT
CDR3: CASIEENTGELFF

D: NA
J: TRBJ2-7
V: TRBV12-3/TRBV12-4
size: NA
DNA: TGTGCCAGCAGTATTCTTGGGAGCCAACATGAGCAGTACTTC
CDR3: CASSILGSQHEQYF

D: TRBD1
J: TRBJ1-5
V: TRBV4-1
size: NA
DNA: TGCGCCAGCAGCCTCGTCCCGGGACAGGGAACCAGCGATCAGCCCCAGCATTTT
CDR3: CASSLVPGQGTSDQPQHF

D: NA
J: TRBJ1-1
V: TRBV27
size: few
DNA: TGTGCCAGCAGTTTAGTCAGGACGAACACTGAAGCTTTCTTT
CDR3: CASSLVRTNTEAFF

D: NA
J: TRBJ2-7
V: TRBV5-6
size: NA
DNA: TGTGCCAGCAGCTTGTTCCCCTTATACGAGCAGTACTTC
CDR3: CASSLFPLYEQYF

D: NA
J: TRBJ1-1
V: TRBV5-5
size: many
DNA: TGTGCCAGCAGCTCGGACAGTCCTTATGTGAACACTGAAGCTTTCTTT
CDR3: CASSSDSPYVNTEAFF

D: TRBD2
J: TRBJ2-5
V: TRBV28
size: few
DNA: TGTGCCAGCAGTTTTCCCCGCGCGGGGGGCGATGAGACCCAGTACTTC
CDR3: CASSFPRAGGDETQYF

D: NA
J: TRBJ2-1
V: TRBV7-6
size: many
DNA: TGTGCCAGCACCCAGGCGGGTTTACCCTACAATGAGCAGTTCTTC
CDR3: CASTQAGLPYNEQFF

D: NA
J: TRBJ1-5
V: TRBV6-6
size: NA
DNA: TGTGCCAGCAGGCCCACGGGGGCCGGTCAGCCCCAGCATTTT
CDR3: CASRPTGAGQPQHF

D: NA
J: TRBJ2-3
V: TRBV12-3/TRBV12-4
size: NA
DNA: TGTGCCAGCAGTTTCCGACCGGGACTTGGAACAGATACGCAGTATTTT
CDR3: CASSFRPGLGTDTQYF

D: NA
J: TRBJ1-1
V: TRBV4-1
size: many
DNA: TGCGCCAGCAGCCAAGATTTCACCTACATGAACACTGAAGCTTTCTTT
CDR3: CASSQDFTYMNTEAFF

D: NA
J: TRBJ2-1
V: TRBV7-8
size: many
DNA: TGTGCCAGTCAACGGTGGGGCAATGAGCAGTTCTTC
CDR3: CASQRWGNEQFF

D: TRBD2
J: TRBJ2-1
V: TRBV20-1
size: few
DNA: TGCAGTGCTAGTGAGCGGGGGTACAATGAGCAGTTCTTC
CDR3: CSASERGYNEQFF

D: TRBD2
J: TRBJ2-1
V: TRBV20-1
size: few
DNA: TGCAGTGCTAGAGACGGGACTAGCGGGGGGAACAGCCTCTCCTACAATGAGCAGTTCTTC
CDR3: CSARDGTSGGNSLSYNEQFF

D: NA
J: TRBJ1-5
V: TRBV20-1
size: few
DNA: TGCAGTGCTAGAGATTTGGGGGAAGGCAATCAGCCCCAGCATTTT
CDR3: CSARDLGEGNQPQHF

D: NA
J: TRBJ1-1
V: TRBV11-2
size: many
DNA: TGTGCCAGCAGCTTAGGAGCAGGGATGGGCATGAACACTGAAGCTTTCTTT
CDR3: CASSLGAGMGMNTEAFF

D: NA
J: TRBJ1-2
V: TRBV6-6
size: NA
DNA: TGTGCCAGCAGTTACTCGTGGCCGGCCTATGGCTACACCTTC
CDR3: CASSYSWPAYGYTF

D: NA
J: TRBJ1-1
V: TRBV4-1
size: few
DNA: TGCGCCAGCAGCCAAGGGGGGGAATGGACTGAAGCTTTCTTT
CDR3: CASSQGGEWTEAFF

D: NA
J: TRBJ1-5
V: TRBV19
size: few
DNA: TGTGCCAGTAGTGGGGGACATGCCGCCATCCCCCAGCATTTT
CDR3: CASSGGHAAIPQHF

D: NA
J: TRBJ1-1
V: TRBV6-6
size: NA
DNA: TGTGCCAGCAGTCGTTATTTTGGATCTGAAGCTTTCTTT
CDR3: CASSRYFGSEAFF

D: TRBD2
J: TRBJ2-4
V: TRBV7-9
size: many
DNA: TGTGCCAGCAGCCTACTAGCGGGGGTGGCCAAAAACATTCAGTACTTC
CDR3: CASSLLAGVAKNIQYF

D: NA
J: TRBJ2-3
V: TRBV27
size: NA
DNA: TGTGCCAGCAGTTCCCTTCTAGAATCCGATACGCAGTATTTT
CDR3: CASSSLLESDTQYF

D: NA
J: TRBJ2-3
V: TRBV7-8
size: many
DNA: TGTGCCAGCAGTCATGAGTGGGGGGCAGATACGCAGTATTTT
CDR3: CASSHEWGADTQYF

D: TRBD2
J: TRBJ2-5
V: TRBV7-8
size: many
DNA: TGTGCCAGCACCCCATATGGTAGCGGGGCCCAAGAGACCCAGTACTTC
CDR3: CASTPYGSGAQETQYF

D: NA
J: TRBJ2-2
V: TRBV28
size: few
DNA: TGTGCCAGCAGTCGGAGGGTGGTCACCGGGGAGCTGTTTTTT
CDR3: CASSRRVVTGELFF

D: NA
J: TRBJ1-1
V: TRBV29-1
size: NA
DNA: TGCAGCGTTGAAGATTCCCCGGGGAGTGAAGCTTTCTTT
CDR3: CSVEDSPGSEAFF

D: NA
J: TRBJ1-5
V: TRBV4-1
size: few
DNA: TGCGCCAGCAGCCAACTCCTCCAGGGTGGGGGGGGCAATCAGCCCCAGCATTTT
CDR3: CASSQLLQGGGGNQPQHF

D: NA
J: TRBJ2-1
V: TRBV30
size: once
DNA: TGTGCCTGGAGTGTGGGCTCCTACAATGAGCAGTTCTTC
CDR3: CAWSVGSYNEQFF

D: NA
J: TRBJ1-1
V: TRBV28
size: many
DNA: TGTGCCAGCAGTTTATATTCGGGGATTGACACTGAAGCTTTCTTT
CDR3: CASSLYSGIDTEAFF

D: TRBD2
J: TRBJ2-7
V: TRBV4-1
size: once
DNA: TGCGCCAGCAGCCCGGTGGGAGGGGCCTCCTACGAGCAGTACTTC
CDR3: CASSPVGGASYEQYF

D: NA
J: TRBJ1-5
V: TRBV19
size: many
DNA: TGTGCCAGTAGTATGTTTGACAGTTATCAGCCCCAGCATTTT
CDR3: CASSMFDSYQPQHF

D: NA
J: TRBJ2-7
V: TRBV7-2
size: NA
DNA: TGTGCCAGCAGCCCCGACACAGGACACATCTTCTCCTACGAGCAGTACTTC
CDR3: CASSPDTGHIFSYEQYF

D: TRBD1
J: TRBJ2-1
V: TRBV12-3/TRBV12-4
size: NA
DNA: TGTGCCAGCAGCCAGACAGGGGCACATGAGCAGTTCTTC
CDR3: CASSQTGAHEQFF

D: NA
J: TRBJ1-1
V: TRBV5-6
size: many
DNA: TGTGCCAGCAGCTTGGCTTTCCGGACACAGAACACTGAAGCTTTCTTT
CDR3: CASSLAFRTQNTEAFF

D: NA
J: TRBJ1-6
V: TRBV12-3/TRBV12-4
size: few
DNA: TGTGCCAGCGCCGACGGGGACGACAGTTCACCCCTCCACTTT
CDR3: CASADGDDSSPLHF